This T cell receptor beta chain was documented in a study of CD8+ T cells in alopecia areata. Treatment denoted: oral pan-JAK inhibitor, 5-10 mg twice daily. Reverse transcription of extracted RNA yielded cDNA, which provided the sequencing template. TCRdb's copy holds only in-frame clones and misses some; the assay was immunoSEQ multiplex PCR. The data contain 150,000 to 200,000 clones, 60% of them seen just once; the ten biggest clones take up 0.85% to 1.3%. A few counts support this clone. The CDR3 totals 16 residues. Trimming removed 0 bases from V and 2 bases from J; junction bases left unmatched: 5. Germline CDR1 reads SGHDT; CDR2 reads YYEEEE.

The sample here was CD4+ T cells sorted from blood, taken at week 24, from a patient treated with tofacitinib. The TCR originated in a human donor with alopecia areata. This chain links TRBV5-6 with TRBJ2-1, with 7 bases aligning to TRBD2. CDR3 bases: TGTGCCAGCAGCTTGGCCCCCGGGACTACCTACAATGAGCAGTTCTTC. This sequence encodes CASSLAPGTTYNEQFF.